These T cell receptor beta chains were read from a single sample in a study of PD-1 blockade in classical Hodgkin lymphoma. Sequencing used immunoSEQ multiplex PCR; TCRdb keeps in-frame clones, though not all of them. The sample consists of approximately 29,000 clones, less than 85% of them appearing once. The sequencing used CD4+ T cells from blood, collected before the fourth cycle of nivolumab. The receptors here all came from a human donor with classical Hodgkin lymphoma. Each CDR3 is given with its conserved first and last residue. The D gene is left open where the match is weak. Clone sizes are given selectively: once, few, many, or a class where the clone is expanded.

V: TRBV7-6; size: .; D: .; J: TRBJ2-5; CDR3: CASSPPQETQYF; DNA: TGTGCCAGCAGCCCTCCCCAAGAGACCCAGTACTTC
V: TRBV2; size: few; D: .; J: TRBJ2-3; CDR3: CASSEGTDTQYF; DNA: TGTGCCAGCAGTGAGGGGACAGATACGCAGTATTTT
V: TRBV19; size: .; D: TRBD1; J: TRBJ2-1; CDR3: CASRGQGSYNEQFF; DNA: TGTGCCAGTAGGGGACAGGGCTCCTACAATGAGCAGTTCTTC
V: TRBV29-1; size: once; D: .; J: TRBJ2-3; CDR3: CSVEGPRGTDTQYF; DNA: TGCAGCGTTGAAGGCCCCCGAGGAACAGATACGCAGTATTTT
V: TRBV18; size: .; D: .; J: TRBJ2-3; CDR3: CASSPGLTGLGTDTQYF; DNA: TGTGCCAGCTCACCGGGGCTGACAGGTCTCGGCACAGATACGCAGTATTTT
V: TRBV4-2; size: once; D: TRBD2; J: TRBJ2-1; CDR3: CASSQESGSYNEQFF; DNA: TGTGCCAGCAGCCAAGAAAGCGGGAGCTACAATGAGCAGTTCTTC
V: TRBV15; size: .; D: .; J: TRBJ1-5; CDR3: CATSTALQRGNQPQHF; DNA: TGTGCCACCAGTACGGCGCTCCAGAGGGGCAATCAGCCCCAGCATTTT
V: TRBV14; size: .; D: .; J: TRBJ2-3; CDR3: CASSQYLPGGTDTQYF; DNA: TGTGCCAGCAGCCAATACTTGCCAGGAGGCACAGATACGCAGTATTTT
V: TRBV10-3; size: .; D: TRBD1; J: TRBJ2-7; CDR3: CAISREGQNYEQYF; DNA: TGTGCCATCAGCCGAGAGGGACAGAACTACGAGCAGTACTTC
V: TRBV4-3; size: .; D: .; J: TRBJ1-1; CDR3: CASSHSWDTEAFF; DNA: TGCGCCAGCAGCCACAGTTGGGACACTGAAGCTTTCTTT
V: TRBV18; size: .; D: .; J: TRBJ2-3; CDR3: CASSPGGAAPDTQYF; DNA: TGTGCCAGCTCACCAGGGGGCGCCGCCCCAGATACGCAGTATTTT
V: TRBV27; size: .; D: .; J: TRBJ2-1; CDR3: CASSRQYNEQFF; DNA: TGTGCCAGCAGCCGACAGTACAATGAGCAGTTCTTC
V: TRBV6-5; size: .; D: .; J: TRBJ1-1; CDR3: CASSYSGLMNTEAFF; DNA: TGTGCCAGCAGTTATTCTGGGCTTATGAACACTGAAGCTTTCTTT
V: TRBV7-6; size: once; D: TRBD1; J: TRBJ1-1; CDR3: CASSGTGTENTEAFF; DNA: TGTGCCAGCAGCGGAACCGGGACAGAGAACACTGAAGCTTTCTTT
V: TRBV19; size: few; D: .; J: TRBJ2-3; CDR3: CASSIQEGTDTQYF; DNA: TGTGCCAGTAGTATTCAGGAGGGCACAGATACGCAGTATTTT